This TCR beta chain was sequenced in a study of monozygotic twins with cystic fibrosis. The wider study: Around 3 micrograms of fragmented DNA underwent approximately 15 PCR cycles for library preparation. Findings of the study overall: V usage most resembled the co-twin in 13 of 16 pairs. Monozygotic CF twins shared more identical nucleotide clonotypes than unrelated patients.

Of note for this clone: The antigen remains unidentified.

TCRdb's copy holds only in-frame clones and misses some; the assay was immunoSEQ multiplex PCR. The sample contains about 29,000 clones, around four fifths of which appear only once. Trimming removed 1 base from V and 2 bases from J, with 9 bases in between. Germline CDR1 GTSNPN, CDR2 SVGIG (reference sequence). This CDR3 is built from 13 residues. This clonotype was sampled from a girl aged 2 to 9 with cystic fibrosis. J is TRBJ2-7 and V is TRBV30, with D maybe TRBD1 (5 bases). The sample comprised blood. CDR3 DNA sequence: TGTGCCTGGAGTGGGGGCAGGGCCTACGAGCAGTACTTC. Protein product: CAWSGGRAYEQYF. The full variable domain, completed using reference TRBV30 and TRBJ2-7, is SQTIHQWPATLVQPVGSPLSLECTVEGTSNPNLYWYRQAAGRGLQLLFYSVGIGQISSEVPQNLSASRPQDRQFILSSKKLLLSDSGFYLCAWSGGRAYEQYFGPGTRLTVT.